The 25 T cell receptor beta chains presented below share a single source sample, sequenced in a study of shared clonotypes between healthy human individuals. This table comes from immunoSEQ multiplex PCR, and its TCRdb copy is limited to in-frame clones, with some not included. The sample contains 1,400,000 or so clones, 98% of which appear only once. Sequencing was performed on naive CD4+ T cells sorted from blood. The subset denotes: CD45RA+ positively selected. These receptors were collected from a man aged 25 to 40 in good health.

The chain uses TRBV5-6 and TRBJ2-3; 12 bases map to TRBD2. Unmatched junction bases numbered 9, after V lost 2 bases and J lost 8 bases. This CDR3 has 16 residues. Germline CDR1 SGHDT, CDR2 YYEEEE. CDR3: CASSFRTSGTQITQYF. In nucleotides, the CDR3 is TGTGCCAGCAGCTTTCGGACTAGCGGGACTCAGATTACGCAGTATTTT. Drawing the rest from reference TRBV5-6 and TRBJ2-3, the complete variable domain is DAGVTQSPTHLIKTRGQQVTLRCSPKSGHDTVSWYQQALGQGPQFIFQYYEEEERQRGNFPDRFSGHQFPNYSSELNVNALLLGDSALYLCASSFRTSGTQITQYFGPGTRLTVL.

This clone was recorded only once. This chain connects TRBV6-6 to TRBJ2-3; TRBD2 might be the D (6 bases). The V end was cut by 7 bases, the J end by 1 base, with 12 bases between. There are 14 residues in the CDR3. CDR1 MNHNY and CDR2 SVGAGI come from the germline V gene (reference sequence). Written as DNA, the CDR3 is TGTGCCAGCACCCTGCCTAGCGGCACAGATACGCAGTATTTT. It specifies CASTLPSGTDTQYF.

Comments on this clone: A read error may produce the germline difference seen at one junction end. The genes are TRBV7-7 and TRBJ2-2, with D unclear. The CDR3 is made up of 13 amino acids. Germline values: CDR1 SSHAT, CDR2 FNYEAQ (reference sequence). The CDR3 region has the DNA TGTGCTAGCAGCAGCCGGATCTCCGGGGAGCTGTTTTTT. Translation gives CASSSRISGELFF.

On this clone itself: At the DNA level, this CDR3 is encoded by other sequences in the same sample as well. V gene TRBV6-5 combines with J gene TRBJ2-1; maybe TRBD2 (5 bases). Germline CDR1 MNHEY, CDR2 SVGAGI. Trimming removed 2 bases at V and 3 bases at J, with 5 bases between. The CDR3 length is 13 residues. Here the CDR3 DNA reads TGTGCCAGCAGTTACGGACTCTACAATGAGCAGTTCTTC. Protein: CASSYGLYNEQFF.

CDR3 protein: CASSPGFSGYNEQFF. CDR3 DNA: TGCGCCAGCAGCCCCGGCTTTAGCGGGTACAATGAGCAGTTCTTC. The V call is TRBV5-1, the J call TRBJ2-1, with 7 positions matching TRBD2. CDR3 length equals 15 residues. From germline, CDR1 is SGHRS and CDR2 YFSETQ. Trimming took 4 bases from V and 4 from J; bases not matched to a gene: 8.

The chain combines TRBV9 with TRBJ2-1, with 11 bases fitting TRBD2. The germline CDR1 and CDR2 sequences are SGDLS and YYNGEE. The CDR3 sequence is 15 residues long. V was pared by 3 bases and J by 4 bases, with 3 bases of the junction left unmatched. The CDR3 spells CASSGLAGGYNEQFF. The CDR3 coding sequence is TGTGCCAGCAGCGGCCTAGCGGGAGGTTACAATGAGCAGTTCTTC. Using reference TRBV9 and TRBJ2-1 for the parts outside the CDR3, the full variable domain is DSGVTQTPKHLITATGQRVTLRCSPRSGDLSVYWYQQSLDQGLQFLIQYYNGEERAKGNILERFSAQQFPDLHSELNLSSLELGDSALYFCASSGLAGGYNEQFFGPGTRLTVL.

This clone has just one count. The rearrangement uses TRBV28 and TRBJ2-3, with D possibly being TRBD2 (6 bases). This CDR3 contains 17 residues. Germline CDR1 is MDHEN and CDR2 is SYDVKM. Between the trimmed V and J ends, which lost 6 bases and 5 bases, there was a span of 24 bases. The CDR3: CASSLRPGGERGDTQYF. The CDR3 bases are TGTGCCAGCAGCCTTCGACCCGGGGGAGAACGTGGAGATACGCAGTATTTT.

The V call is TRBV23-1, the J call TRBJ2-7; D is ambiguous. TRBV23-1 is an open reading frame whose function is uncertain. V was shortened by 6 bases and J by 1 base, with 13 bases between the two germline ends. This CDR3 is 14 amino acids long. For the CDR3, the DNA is TGCGCCAGCAGCCTCGGAAAAATTTCCTACGAGCAGTACTTC. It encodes CASSLGKISYEQYF.

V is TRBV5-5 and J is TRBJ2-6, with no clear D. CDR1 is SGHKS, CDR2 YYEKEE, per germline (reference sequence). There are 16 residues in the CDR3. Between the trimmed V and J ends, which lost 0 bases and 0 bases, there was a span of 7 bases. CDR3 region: CASSLAELSGANVLTF. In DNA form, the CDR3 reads TGTGCCAGCAGCTTGGCGGAGCTCTCTGGGGCCAACGTCCTGACTTTC.

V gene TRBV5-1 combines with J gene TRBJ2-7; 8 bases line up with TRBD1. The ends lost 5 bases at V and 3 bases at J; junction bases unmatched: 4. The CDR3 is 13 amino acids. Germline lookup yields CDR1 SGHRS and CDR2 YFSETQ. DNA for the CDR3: TGCGCCAGCAGGAAGGGACAGGACTACGAGCAGTACTTC. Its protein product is CASRKGQDYEQYF.

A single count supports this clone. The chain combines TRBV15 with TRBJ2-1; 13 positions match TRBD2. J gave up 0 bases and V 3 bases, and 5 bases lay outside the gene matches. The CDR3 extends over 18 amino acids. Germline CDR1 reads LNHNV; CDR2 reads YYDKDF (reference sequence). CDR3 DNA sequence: TGTGCCACCAGCAGCCTGGGACTAGCGGGACTCTCCTACAATGAGCAGTTCTTC. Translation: CATSSLGLAGLSYNEQFF.

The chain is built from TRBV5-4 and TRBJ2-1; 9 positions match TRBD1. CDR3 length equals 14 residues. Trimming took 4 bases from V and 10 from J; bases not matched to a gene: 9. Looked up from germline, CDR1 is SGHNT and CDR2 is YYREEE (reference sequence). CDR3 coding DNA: TGTGCCAGCAGCACGACAGGGGGGGTGAACGAGCAGTTCTTC. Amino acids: CASSTTGGVNEQFF.

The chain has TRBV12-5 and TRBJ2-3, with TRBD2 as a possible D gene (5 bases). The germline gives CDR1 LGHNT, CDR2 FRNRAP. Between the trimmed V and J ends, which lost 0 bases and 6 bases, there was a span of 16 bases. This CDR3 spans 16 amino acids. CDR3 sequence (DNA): TGTGCTAGTGGTTTGGTACTGGCGGGCAGCAGTGATACGCAGTATTTT. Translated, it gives CASGLVLAGSSDTQYF.

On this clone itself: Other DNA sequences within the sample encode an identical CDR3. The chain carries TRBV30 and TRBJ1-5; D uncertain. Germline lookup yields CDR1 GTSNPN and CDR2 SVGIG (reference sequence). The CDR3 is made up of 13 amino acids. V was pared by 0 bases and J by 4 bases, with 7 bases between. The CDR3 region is CAWSVNGNQPQHF. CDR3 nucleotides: TGTGCCTGGAGTGTGAATGGGAATCAGCCCCAGCATTTT.

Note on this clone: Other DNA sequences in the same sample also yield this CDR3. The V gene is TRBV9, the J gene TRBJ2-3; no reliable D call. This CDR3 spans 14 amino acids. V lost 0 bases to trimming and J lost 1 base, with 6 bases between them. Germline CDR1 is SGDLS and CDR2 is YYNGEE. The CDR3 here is CASSVEGGTDTQYF. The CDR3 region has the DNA TGTGCCAGCAGCGTAGAAGGAGGCACAGATACGCAGTATTTT.

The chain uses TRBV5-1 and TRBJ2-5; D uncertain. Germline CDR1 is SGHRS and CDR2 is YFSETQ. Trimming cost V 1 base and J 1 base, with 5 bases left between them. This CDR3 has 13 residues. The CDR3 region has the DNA TGCGCCAGCAGCTTGAGGAGCCAAGAGACCCAGTACTTC. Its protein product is CASSLRSQETQYF. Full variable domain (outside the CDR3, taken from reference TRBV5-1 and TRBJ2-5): KAGVTQTPRYLIKTRGQQVTLSCSPISGHRSVSWYQQTPGQGLQFLFEYFSETQRNKGNFPGRFSGRQFSNSRSEMNVSTLELGDSALYLCASSLRSQETQYFGPGTRLLVL.

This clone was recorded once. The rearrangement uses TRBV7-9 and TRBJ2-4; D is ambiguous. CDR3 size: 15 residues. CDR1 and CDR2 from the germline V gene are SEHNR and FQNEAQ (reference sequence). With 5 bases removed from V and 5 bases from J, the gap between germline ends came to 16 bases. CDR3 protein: CASSPANRVQNIQYF. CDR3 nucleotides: TGTGCCAGCAGCCCAGCGAACCGCGTCCAAAACATTCAGTACTTC.

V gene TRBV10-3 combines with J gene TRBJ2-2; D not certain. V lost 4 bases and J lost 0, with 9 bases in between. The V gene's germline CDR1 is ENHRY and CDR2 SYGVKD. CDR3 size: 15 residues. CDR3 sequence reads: CAISVIGPNTGELFF. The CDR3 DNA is TGTGCCATCAGTGTAATAGGTCCGAACACCGGGGAGCTGTTTTTT.

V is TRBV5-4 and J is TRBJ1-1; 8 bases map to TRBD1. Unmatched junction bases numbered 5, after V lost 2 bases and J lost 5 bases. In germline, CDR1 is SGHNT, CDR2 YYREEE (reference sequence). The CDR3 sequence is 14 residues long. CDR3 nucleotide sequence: TGTGCCAGCAGCTTTGGCAGGGGGCGTACTGAAGCTTTCTTT. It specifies CASSFGRGRTEAFF.

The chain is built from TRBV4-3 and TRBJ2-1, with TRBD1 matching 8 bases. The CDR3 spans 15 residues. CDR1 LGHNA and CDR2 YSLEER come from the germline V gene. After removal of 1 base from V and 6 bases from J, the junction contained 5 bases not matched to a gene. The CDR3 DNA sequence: TGCGCCAGCAGCCAAGTGACAGGGGTTGGCAATGAGCAGTTCTTC. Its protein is CASSQVTGVGNEQFF.

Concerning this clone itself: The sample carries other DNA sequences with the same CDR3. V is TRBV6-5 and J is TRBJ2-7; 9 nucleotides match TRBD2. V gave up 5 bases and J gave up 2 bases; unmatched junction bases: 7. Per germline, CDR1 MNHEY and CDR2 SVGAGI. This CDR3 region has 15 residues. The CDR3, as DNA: TGTGCCAGCAGTCGCTTGGCGGGAGGGCCCTACGAGCAGTACTTC. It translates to CASSRLAGGPYEQYF.

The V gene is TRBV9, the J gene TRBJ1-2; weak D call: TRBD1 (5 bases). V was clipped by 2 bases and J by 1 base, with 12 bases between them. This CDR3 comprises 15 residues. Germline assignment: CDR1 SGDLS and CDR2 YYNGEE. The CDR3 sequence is CASSVGAEVNYGYTF. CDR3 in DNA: TGTGCCAGCAGCGTTGGGGCGGAGGTTAACTATGGCTACACCTTC.

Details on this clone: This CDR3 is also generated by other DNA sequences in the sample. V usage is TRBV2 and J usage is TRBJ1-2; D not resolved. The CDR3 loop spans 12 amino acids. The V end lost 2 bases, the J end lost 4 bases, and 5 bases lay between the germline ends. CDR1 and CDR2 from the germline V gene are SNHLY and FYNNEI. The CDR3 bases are TGTGCCAGCAGTGAATCGGGCTATGGCTACACCTTC. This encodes CASSESGYGYTF.

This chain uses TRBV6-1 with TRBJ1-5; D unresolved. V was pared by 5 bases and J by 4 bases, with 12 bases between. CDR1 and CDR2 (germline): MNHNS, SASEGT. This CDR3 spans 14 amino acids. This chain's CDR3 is CASSSRPGNQPQHF. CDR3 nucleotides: TGTGCCAGCAGTTCCAGACCTGGGAATCAGCCCCAGCATTTT.

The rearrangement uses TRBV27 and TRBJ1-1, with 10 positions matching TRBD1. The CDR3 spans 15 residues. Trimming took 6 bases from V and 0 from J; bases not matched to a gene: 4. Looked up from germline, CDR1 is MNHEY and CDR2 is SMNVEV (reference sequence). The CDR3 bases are TGTGCCAGCAGCCACGGGACAGGGGTGAACACTGAAGCTTTCTTT. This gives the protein CASSHGTGVNTEAFF.